This T cell receptor beta chain was found in a study of T-cell reconstitution after alpha-beta-depleted transplantation in children. The study, taken as a whole, reports: Some patients' high day-60 TCRbeta diversity was attributed to recipient cells surviving conditioning. It was newly produced T cells that mostly accounted for T-cell counts and diversity one year after transplant. Where alpha-beta T cells came from about two months after transplant was reportedly several hundred expanded graft clones.

Library preparation (for TCRbeta) was performed with unique molecular identifiers. TCRdb re-analysed the PCR reads in MiXCR, keeping a single row per CDR3 protein. The data show hundreds of thousands of distinct CDR3 sequences, with roughly 12% seen just once and less than 25% held by the top ten. This clonotype occurred a few times. Its antigen remains unidentified. The CDR3 contains 14 residues. Between the trimmed V and J ends, which lost 5 bases and 1 base, there was a span of 10 bases. Germline V CDR1 and CDR2: LNHDA, SQIVND (reference sequence). The TCR comes from a male patient aged 2-15 years who had a stem cell transplant for chronic granulomatous disease, so the T cells may come from the graft donor. This material consisted of peripheral blood, taken 180 days after TCRalphabeta/CD19-depleted stem cell transplant. This chain joins TRBV19 and TRBJ2-3; the D is unclear. CDR3 loop: CASSPRTRTDTQYF. The CDR3, as DNA: TGTGCCAGTAGTCCACGGACGCGCACAGATACGCAGTATTTT.